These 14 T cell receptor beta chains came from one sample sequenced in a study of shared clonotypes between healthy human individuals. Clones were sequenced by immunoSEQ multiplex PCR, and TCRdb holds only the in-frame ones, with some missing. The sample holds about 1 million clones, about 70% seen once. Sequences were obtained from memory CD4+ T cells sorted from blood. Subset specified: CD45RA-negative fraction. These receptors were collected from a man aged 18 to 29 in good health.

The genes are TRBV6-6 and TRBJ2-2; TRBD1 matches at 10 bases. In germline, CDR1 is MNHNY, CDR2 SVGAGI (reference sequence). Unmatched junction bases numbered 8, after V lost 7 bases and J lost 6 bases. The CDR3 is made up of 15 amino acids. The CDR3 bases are TGTGCCAGCATCTCCAGGACAGGGGGAGCCGGGGAGCTGTTTTTT. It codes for CASISRTGGAGELFF.

CDR3 sequence (DNA): TGTGCCAGCAGGAGGACAGGGGACGTCTACGAGCAGTACTTC. This translates into CASRRTGDVYEQYF. This chain uses TRBV6-1 with TRBJ2-7; 9 nucleotides align to TRBD1. Germline V lookup: CDR1 MNHNS, CDR2 SASEGT. After removal of 6 bases from V and 3 bases from J, the junction contained 6 bases not matched to a gene. The CDR3 is made up of 14 amino acids.

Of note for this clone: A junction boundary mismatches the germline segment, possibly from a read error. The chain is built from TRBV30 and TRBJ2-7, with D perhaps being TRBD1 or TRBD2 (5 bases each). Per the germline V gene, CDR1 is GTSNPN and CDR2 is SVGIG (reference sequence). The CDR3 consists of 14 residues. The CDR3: CASERDLASSEQYF. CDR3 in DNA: TGTGCCTCCGAACGGGACCTGGCGTCCTCCGAGCAGTACTTC.

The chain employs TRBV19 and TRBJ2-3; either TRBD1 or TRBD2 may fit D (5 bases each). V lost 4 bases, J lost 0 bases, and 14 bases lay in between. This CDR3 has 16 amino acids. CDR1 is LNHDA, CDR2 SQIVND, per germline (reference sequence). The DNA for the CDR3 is TGTGCCAGTAGTACGGAGCGAGGGGTTAGCACAGATACGCAGTATTTT. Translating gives CASSTERGVSTDTQYF.

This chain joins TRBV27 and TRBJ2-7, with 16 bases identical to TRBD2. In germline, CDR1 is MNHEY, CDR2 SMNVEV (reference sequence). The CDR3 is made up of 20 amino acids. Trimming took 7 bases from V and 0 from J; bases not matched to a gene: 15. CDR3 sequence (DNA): TGTGCCAGCATCCCTTTTACGGGACTAGCGGGAGGGAGGAGCTCCTACGAGCAGTACTTC. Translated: CASIPFTGLAGGRSSYEQYF.

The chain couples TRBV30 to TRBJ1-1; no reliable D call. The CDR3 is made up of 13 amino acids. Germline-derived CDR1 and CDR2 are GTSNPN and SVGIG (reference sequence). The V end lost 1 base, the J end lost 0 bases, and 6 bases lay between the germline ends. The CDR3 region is CAWSGKLNTEAFF. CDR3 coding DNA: TGTGCCTGGAGTGGAAAATTGAACACTGAAGCTTTCTTT. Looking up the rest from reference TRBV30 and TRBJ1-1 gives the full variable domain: SQTIHQWPATLVQPVGSPLSLECTVEGTSNPNLYWYRQAAGRGLQLLFYSVGIGQISSEVPQNLSASRPQDRQFILSSKKLLLSDSGFYLCAWSGKLNTEAFFGQGTRLTVV.

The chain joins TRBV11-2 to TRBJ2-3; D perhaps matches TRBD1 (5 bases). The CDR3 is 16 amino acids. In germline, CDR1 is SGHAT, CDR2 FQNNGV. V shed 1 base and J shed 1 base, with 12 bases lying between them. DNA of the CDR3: TGTGCCAGCAGCTTAGGGTGGGGCCTCGGCACAGATACGCAGTATTTT. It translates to CASSLGWGLGTDTQYF. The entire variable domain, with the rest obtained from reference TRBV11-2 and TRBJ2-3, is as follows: EAGVAQSPRYKIIEKRQSVAFWCNPISGHATLYWYQQILGQGPKLLIQFQNNGVVDDSQLPKDRFSAERLKGVDSTLKIQPAKLEDSAVYLCASSLGWGLGTDTQYFGPGTRLTVL.

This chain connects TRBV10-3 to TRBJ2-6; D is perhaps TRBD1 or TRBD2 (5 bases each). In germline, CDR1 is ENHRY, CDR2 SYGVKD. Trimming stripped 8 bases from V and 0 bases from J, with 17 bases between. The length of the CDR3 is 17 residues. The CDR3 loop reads CAIGAGLSTSGANVLTF. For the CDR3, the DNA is TGTGCCATCGGGGCGGGCCTTTCTACCTCTGGGGCCAACGTCCTGACTTTC.

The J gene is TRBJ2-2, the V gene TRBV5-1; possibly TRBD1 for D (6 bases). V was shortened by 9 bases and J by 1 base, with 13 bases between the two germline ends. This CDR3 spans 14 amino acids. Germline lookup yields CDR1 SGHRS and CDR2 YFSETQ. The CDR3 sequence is CATKGRGNTGELFF. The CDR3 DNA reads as TGCGCCACCAAAGGCAGGGGGAACACCGGGGAGCTGTTTTTT.

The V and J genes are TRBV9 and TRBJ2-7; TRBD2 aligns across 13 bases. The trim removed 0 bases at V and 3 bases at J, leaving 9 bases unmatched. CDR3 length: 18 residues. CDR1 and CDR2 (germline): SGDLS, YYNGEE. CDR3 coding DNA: TGTGCCAGCAGCGTAGCGGGTGGGGGACTAGCGGGAAACTACGAGCAGTACTTC. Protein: CASSVAGGGLAGNYEQYF.

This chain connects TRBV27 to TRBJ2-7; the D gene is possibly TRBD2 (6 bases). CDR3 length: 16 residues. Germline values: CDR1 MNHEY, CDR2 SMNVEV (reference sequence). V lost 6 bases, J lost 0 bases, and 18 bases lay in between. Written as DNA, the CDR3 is TGTGCCAGCAGAAGGAGGGACTCCTCGAGCTCCTACGAGCAGTACTTC. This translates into CASRRRDSSSSYEQYF.

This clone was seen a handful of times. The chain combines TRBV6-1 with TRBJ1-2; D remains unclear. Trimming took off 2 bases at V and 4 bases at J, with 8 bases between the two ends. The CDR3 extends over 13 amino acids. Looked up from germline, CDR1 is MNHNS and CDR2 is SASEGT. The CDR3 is CASSEPALYGYTF. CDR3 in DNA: TGTGCCAGCAGTGAACCAGCCCTCTATGGCTACACCTTC.

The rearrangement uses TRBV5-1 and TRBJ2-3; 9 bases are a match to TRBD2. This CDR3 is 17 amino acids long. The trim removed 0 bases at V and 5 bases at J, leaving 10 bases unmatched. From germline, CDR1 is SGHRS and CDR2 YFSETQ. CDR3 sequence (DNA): TGCGCCAGCAGCTTGGCCGATAGCGGGAGTCCGGGAGATACGCAGTATTTT. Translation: CASSLADSGSPGDTQYF.

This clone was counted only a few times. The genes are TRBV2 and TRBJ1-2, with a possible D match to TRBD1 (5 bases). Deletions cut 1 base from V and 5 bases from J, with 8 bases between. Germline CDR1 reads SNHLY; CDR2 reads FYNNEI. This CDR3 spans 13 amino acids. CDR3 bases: TGTGCCAGCAGTGAAGACCAGGGTTATGGCTACACCTTC. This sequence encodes CASSEDQGYGYTF.